The sequence of this T cell receptor (beta chain) was determined in a study of T cell repertoires in cytomegalovirus infection (dated by TCRdb to about 2019). About the full investigation: Recently identified HLA-C-restricted CMV epitopes, whose presentation resists viral immunomodulation, were targeted by peptide stimulations together with well-studied HLA-B-restricted epitopes. The HLA type of each donor mattered for the analysis, because public TCR beta signatures pointed to carriage of CMV infection along with the matching HLA type.

Study-level results and caveats: Cumulative frequency of public TCR beta family members discriminated carriers of CMV infection plus the relevant HLA type in this cohort and an independent approximately 360-donor cohort. In the ex vivo response, HLA-C-restricted CMV-specific TCR beta clonotypes were dominant, and in two of eight donors the single most frequent clonotype came from this HLA-C-restricted group.

The treatment or condition label here, explained by the study, means: in vitro stimulation with specific CMV peptide epitopes to enrich CMV-specific T cells. The germline V gene (reference sequence) gives CDR1 as MNHEY and CDR2 as SMNVEV. Its CDR3 holds 13 amino acids, cysteine through phenylalanine. The kept DNA is CDR3 alone, 39 bases in frame from the first base. V is clipped by 4 bases and J by 1 base, and the sequence between their germline boundaries is 7 bases long. As to this clonotype: The clone's antigen remains unknown. The sample holds no much larger clone one base away, and base qualities are not on file.

Sequencing used an Illumina HiSeq 1500. The public reads were reprocessed in TCRdb via fastp at Q25 and MiXCR, keeping in-frame beta chains. Identical CDR3 protein sequences are pooled into one entry, listed with their most common genes and DNA. The sample records nearly 700,000 distinct CDR3 sequences, about 30% of which are singletons. The ten largest clonotypes hold about 20% of the sample. Sequences were derived from cultured PBMCs, sampled from culture after CMV antigen stimulation. The source of this sequence is a human donor in good health (CMV status not recorded). Some clones in this sample may be carry-over from other donors' samples. The chain is assembled from TRBV27 and TRBJ1-2; the D region possibly corresponds to TRBD1 (5 bases align). The DNA is as follows: TGTGCCAGCAGTTGGGGCCGTAACTATGGCTACACCTTC. This gives the protein CASSWGRNYGYTF.